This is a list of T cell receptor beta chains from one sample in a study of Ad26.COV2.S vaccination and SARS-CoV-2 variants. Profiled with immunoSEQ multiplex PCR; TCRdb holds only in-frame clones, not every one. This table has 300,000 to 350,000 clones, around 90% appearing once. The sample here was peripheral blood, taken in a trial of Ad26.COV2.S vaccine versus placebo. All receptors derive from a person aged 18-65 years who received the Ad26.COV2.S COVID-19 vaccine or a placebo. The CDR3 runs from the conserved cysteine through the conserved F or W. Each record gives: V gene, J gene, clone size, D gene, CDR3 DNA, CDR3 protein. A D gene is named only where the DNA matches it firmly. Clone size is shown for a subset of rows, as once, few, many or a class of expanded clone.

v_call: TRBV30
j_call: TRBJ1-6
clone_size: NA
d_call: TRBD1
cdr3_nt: TGTGCCTGGGACAGCCAACAGGGGAATAATTCACCCCTCCACTTT
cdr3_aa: CAWDSQQGNNSPLHF

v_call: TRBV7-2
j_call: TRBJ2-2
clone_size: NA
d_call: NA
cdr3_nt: TGTGCCAGCAGCTTATATAACGCGAACACCGGGGAGCTGTTTTTT
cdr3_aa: CASSLYNANTGELFF

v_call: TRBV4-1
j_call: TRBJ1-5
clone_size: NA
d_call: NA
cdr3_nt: TGCGCCAGCAGCCGCGTGGGTTCGGGTCAGCCCCAGCATTTT
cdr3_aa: CASSRVGSGQPQHF

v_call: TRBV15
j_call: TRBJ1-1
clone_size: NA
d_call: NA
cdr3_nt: TGTGCCACCAGCAGAGTACTGTTAATGGGGCAGGCGAACACTGAAGCTTTCTTT
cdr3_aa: CATSRVLLMGQANTEAFF

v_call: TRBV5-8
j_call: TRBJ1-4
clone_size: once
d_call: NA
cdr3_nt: TGTGCCAGCAGCTTGGCAGCAACTAATGAAAAACTGTTTTTT
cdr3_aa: CASSLAATNEKLFF

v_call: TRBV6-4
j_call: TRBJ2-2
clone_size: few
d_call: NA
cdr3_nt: TGTGCCAGCAGTGCGGGCGGGGCGAACACCGGGGAGCTGTTTTTT
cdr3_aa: CASSAGGANTGELFF

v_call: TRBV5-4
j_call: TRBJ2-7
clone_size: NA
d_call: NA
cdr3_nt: TGTGCCAGCAGCTTAGGGGGGGTTTTGGCCTACGAGCAGTACTTC
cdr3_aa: CASSLGGVLAYEQYF

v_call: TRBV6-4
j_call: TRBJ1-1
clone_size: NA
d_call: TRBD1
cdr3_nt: TGTGCCAGCAGCCTACTACCGGGACAGGGGTCCACTGAAGCTTTCTTT
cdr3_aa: CASSLLPGQGSTEAFF

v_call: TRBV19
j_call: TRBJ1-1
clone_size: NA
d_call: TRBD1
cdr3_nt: TGTGCCAGTAGTTTAATACAGGGGAGCGCTGAAGCTTTCTTT
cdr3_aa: CASSLIQGSAEAFF

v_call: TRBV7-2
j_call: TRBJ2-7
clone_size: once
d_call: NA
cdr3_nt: TGTGCCAGCAGCTTCCCCTTGTGGGGTAGGGGGTTAAGGGAGCAGTACTTC
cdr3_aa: CASSFPLWGRGLREQYF

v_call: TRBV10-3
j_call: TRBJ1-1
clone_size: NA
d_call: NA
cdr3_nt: TGTGCCACCACAAGTGATTCGGACACTGAAGCTTTCTTT
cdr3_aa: CATTSDSDTEAFF

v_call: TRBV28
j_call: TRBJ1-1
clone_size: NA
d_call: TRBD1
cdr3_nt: TGTGCCAGCAGTTTATTCGGGACAGGATTCATGAACACTGAAGCTTTCTTT
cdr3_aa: CASSLFGTGFMNTEAFF

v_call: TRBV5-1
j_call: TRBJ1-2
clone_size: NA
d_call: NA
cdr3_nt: TGCGCCAGCAGCTATTCGTTAGAGGACTTCAACTATGGCTACACCTTC
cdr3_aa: CASSYSLEDFNYGYTF

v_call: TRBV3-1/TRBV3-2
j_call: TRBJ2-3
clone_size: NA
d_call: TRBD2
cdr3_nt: TGTGCCAGCAGCCACACTAGCGATGATCGAGATACGCAGTATTTT
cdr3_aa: CASSHTSDDRDTQYF

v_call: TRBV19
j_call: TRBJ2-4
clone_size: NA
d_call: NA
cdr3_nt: TGTGCCAGTAAAGCAGGGTCTTTAACCAAAAACATTCAGTACTTC
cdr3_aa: CASKAGSLTKNIQYF

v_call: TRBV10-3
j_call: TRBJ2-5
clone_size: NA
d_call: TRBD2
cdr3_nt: TGTGCCGTCGCTTCCCAGCGGGATAGAAAAGAGACCCAGTACTTC
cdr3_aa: CAVASQRDRKETQYF

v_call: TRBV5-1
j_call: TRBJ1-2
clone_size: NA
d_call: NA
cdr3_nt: TGCGCCAGCAGCCCCGGACCGCGGCGAGACGTCTATGGCTACACCTTC
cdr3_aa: CASSPGPRRDVYGYTF

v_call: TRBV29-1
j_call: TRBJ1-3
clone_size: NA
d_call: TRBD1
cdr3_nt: TGCAGCGTTGAAGATCCCAGGGGGTTGGCTGGAAACACCATATATTTT
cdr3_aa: CSVEDPRGLAGNTIYF

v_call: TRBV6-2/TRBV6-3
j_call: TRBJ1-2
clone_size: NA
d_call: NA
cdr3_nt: TGTGCCAGCAGTTACAGGGGCGGCTACACCTTC
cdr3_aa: CASSYRGGYTF

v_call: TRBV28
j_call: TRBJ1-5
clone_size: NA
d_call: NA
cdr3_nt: TGTGCCAGCAGCCTCTACGCGCAGGATCAGCCCCAGCATTTT
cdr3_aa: CASSLYAQDQPQHF

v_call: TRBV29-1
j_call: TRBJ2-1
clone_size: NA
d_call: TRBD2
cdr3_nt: TGCAGCGTTGAAGATCCCCGGCGGGAGGAACGGTGGTTCTTC
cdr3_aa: CSVEDPRREERWFF

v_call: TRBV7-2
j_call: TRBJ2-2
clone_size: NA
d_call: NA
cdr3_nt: TGTGCCAGCAGCTTAAAGATACAGAACACCGGGGAGCTGTTTTTT
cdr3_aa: CASSLKIQNTGELFF

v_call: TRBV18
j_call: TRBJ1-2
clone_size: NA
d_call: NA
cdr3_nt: TGTGCCAGCTCACTAAACAGTCTCGGGGATCGATATGGCTACACCTTC
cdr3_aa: CASSLNSLGDRYGYTF

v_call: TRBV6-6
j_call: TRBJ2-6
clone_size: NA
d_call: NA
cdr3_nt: TGTGCCAGCGGGGGAAGCTCTGGGGCCAACGTCCTGACTTTC
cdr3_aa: CASGGSSGANVLTF

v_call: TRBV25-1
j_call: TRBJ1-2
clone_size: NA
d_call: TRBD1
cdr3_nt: TGTGCCAGCCAGGGACAGGGGCCGTCCGCTTACTATGGCTACACCTTC
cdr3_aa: CASQGQGPSAYYGYTF

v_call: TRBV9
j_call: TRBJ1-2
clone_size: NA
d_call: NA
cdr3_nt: TGTGCCAGCAGCCCTTCAGCAAGGGATTACTATGGCTACACCTTC
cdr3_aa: CASSPSARDYYGYTF

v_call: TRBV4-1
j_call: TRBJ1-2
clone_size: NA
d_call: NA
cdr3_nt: TGCGCCAGCAGCCAAGTAGGCGGGGGGATAAAGGATGGCTACACCTTC
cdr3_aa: CASSQVGGGIKDGYTF

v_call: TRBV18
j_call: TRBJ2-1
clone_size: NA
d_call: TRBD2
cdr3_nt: TGTGCCAGCTCCCCAAGACAGGGGACTAGCGGAGGGGATGAGCAGTTCTTC
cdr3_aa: CASSPRQGTSGGDEQFF

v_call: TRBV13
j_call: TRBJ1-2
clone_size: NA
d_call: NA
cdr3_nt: TGTGCCAGCAGCTTTAGCCCTGGACTAAACTATGGCTACACCTTC
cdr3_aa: CASSFSPGLNYGYTF

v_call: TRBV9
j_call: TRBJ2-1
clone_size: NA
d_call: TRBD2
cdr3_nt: TGTGCCAGCAGCGTAGAAACTAGCGGGGACAATGAGCAGTTCTTC
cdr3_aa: CASSVETSGDNEQFF

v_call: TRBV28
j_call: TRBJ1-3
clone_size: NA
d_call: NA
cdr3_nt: TGTGCCAGCAGAACAGGAGACCTCTCTGGAAACACCATATATTTT
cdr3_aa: CASRTGDLSGNTIYF

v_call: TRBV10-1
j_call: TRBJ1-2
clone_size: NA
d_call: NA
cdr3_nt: TGCGCCAGCAGTGAGGGACGGAATTATGGCTACACCTTC
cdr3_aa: CASSEGRNYGYTF

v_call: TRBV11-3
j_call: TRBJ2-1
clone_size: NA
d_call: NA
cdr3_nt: TGTGCCAGCAGCTTAGGGCAAGGTATCCCCCCCCCTAATGAGCAGTTCTTC
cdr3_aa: CASSLGQGIPPPNEQFF

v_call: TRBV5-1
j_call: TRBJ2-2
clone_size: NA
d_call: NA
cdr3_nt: TGCGCCAGCAGCTTACAAGGAGGAGGCGGGGAGCTGTTTTTT
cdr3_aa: CASSLQGGGGELFF